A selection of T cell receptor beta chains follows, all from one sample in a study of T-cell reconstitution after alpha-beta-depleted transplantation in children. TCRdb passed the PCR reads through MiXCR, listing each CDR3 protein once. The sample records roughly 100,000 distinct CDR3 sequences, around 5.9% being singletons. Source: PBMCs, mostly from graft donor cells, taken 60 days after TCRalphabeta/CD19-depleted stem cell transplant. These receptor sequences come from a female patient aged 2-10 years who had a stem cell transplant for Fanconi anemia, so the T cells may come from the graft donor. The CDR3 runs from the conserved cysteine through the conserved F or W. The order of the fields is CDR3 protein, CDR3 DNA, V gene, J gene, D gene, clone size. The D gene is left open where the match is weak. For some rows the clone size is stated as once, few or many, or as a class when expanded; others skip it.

CASSSLGLAGALSTDTQYF	TGCGCCAGCAGCTCACTCGGACTAGCGGGGGCCTTAAGCACAGATACGCAGTATTTT	TRBV5-1	TRBJ2-3	TRBD2	many
CASSPQVSGTGGDSTGELFF	TGTGCCAGCAGCCCCCAAGTTTCCGGGACAGGGGGCGATTCGACCGGGGAGCTGTTTTTT	TRBV21-1	TRBJ2-2	.	many
CASSLVLRGTQYF	TGTGCCAGCAGCCTGGTCCTCAGAGGGACCCAGTACTTC	TRBV14	TRBJ2-5	.	many
CATSRDGLAGSYEQYF	TGTGCCACCAGCAGAGATGGACTAGCGGGAAGCTACGAGCAGTACTTC	TRBV15	TRBJ2-7	TRBD2	many
CASSLLGAGTSYEQYF	TGCGCCAGCAGCTTGCTTGGGGCAGGGACTTCCTACGAGCAGTACTTC	TRBV5-1	TRBJ2-7	.	many
CASRPDGTTNEKLFF	TGTGCCAGCAGGCCGGACGGGACAACTAATGAAAAACTGTTTTTT	TRBV12-3/TRBV12-4	TRBJ1-4	.	many
CASSFTSGSYQETQYF	TGCGCCAGCAGCTTCACTAGCGGGAGCTACCAAGAGACCCAGTACTTC	TRBV5-1	TRBJ2-5	TRBD2	few
CSASRLATYNEQFF	TGCAGTGCTAGCAGGCTAGCGACCTACAATGAGCAGTTCTTC	TRBV20-1	TRBJ2-1	.	many
CASSLALWDRGYNEQFF	TGTGCCAGCAGCTTAGCCCTGTGGGACAGGGGGTACAATGAGCAGTTCTTC	TRBV13	TRBJ2-1	TRBD1	.
CASSDLGPNQPQHF	TGTGCCAGCAGTGATTTGGGGCCCAATCAGCCCCAGCATTTT	TRBV2	TRBJ1-5	.	.
CATSDPGGTSGRTSLNEQFF	TGTGCCACCAGTGACCCCGGAGGGACTAGCGGGAGAACCTCCCTCAATGAGCAGTTCTTC	TRBV24-1	TRBJ2-1	TRBD2	many
CASGRYEETQYF	TGTGCCAGCGGCCGATACGAAGAGACCCAGTACTTC	TRBV6-5	TRBJ2-5	.	few
CASSFPTGRNEQYF	TGCGCCAGCAGCTTCCCGACAGGGAGGAACGAGCAGTACTTC	TRBV5-1	TRBJ2-7	.	.
CASTNLINGTSGRGTYNEQFF	TGCGCCAGCACCAATCTTATCAACGGGACTAGCGGGAGAGGTACCTACAATGAGCAGTTCTTC	TRBV5-1	TRBJ2-1	TRBD2	many
CASSEDYRGQETQYF	TGCGCCAGCAGTGAGGATTACAGGGGCCAAGAGACCCAGTACTTC	TRBV10-2	TRBJ2-5	TRBD1	many